The 17 T cell receptor beta chains below were found in one sample sequenced in a study of blood T cell repertoires in COVID-19 (dated by TCRdb to 2019 to 2021). Library generation was performed with the immunoSEQ multiplex PCR assay. The source is immuneACCESS, and TCRdb retained only in-frame sequences with V and J called. Part of the clones is not carried over; for the studies checked, unresolved V genes explain less than half of this, and the remainder is unexplained. In this sample the table shows approximately 160,000 clones, about 84% of which occur a single time. In total, the top ten clones hold 5% to 6% of the sample. Material: PBMCs or T cells enriched from blood (not recorded which). The receptors derive from a middle-aged man who had recovered from COVID-19.

The chain carries TRBV19 and TRBJ2-2; D may be TRBD2 (10 bases). In germline, CDR1 is LNHDA, CDR2 SQIVND (reference sequence). V was cut by 9 bases and J by 4 bases, with 21 bases left in between. The CDR3 totals 16 residues. As DNA, the CDR3 is TGTGCCAGCAAATCTAGCGGGGGACAGGGCACCGGGGAGCTGTTTTTT. It translates to CASKSSGGQGTGELFF. Variable domain in full (rest from reference TRBV19 and TRBJ2-2): DGGITQSPKYLFRKEGQNVTLSCEQNLNHDAMYWYRQDPGQGLRLIYYSQIVNDFQKGDIAEGYSVSREKKESFPLTVTSAQKNPTAFYLCASKSSGGQGTGELFFGEGSRLTVL.

CDR3 sequence: CASSLGTSGSLAKNIQYF. DNA for the CDR3: TGTGCCAGCAGCTTGGGCACCTCGGGATCCCTAGCCAAAAACATTCAGTACTTC. The chain links TRBV7-9 to TRBJ2-4; D is perhaps TRBD2 (5 bases). The CDR3 spans 18 residues. Looked up from germline, CDR1 is SEHNR and CDR2 is FQNEAQ (reference sequence). With 3 bases removed from V and 0 bases from J, the gap between germline ends came to 18 bases.

This chain joins TRBV23-1 and TRBJ1-2, with 8 bases matching TRBD1. TRBV23-1 is annotated as an ORF whose role is uncertain. J was trimmed by 0 bases and V by 2 bases; bases with no gene match: 8. The CDR3 covers 17 residues. CDR3 in amino acids: CASSQLRTGLTNYGYTF. The CDR3 DNA reads as TGCGCCAGCAGTCAACTCCGGACAGGGCTGACTAACTATGGCTACACCTTC.

The chain has TRBV6-1 and TRBJ2-5, with 13 bases aligning to TRBD2. The V and J ends lost 4 bases and 3 bases, in that order; junction bases with no gene match: 8. Looked up from germline, CDR1 is MNHNS and CDR2 is SASEGT. The CDR3 extends over 17 amino acids. This CDR3 is CASSGSVGLAGEETQYF. The CDR3 coding sequence is TGTGCCAGCAGTGGCTCGGTTGGACTAGCGGGGGAAGAGACCCAGTACTTC.

This sequence joins TRBV27 and TRBJ1-1; no definite D call. V was trimmed by 4 bases and J by 1 base, leaving 4 bases between them. The CDR3 runs 12 residues. The germline V gene encodes CDR1 MNHEY and CDR2 SMNVEV (reference sequence). DNA of the CDR3: TGTGCCAGCAGTTCATGGAACACTGAAGCTTTCTTT. This sequence encodes CASSSWNTEAFF.

The chain employs TRBV5-1 and TRBJ1-3; D ambiguous. This CDR3 has 15 residues. CDR1 and CDR2 from the germline V gene are SGHRS and YFSETQ. V dropped 6 bases and J dropped 0 bases, with 13 bases sitting between them. The CDR3 here is CASNLGVNSGNTIYF. The CDR3 DNA sequence: TGCGCCAGCAATCTGGGAGTCAACTCTGGAAACACCATATATTTT.

The rearrangement uses TRBV5-1 and TRBJ2-5; 8 nucleotides agree with TRBD1. The CDR3 is 14 amino acids. Germline assignment: CDR1 SGHRS and CDR2 YFSETQ. The V gene end was trimmed by 5 bases and the J gene end by 4 bases; junction bases not matched to a gene: 7. In DNA form, the CDR3 reads TGCGCCAGCAGGAGTACAGGGGGTCGAGAGACCCAGTACTTC. This translates into CASRSTGGRETQYF.

This chain links TRBV3-1 (or the pseudogene TRBV3-2) with TRBJ1-6; D is unresolved. The V end lost 3 bases, the J end lost 3 bases, and 12 bases lay between the germline ends. The CDR3 runs to 16 residues. CDR1 LGHDT and CDR2 YNNKEL come from the germline V gene (reference sequence). This chain's CDR3 is CASSQKQSLYNSPLHF. Written as DNA, the CDR3 is TGTGCCAGCAGCCAGAAACAGAGCCTCTATAATTCACCCCTCCACTTT.

This clone has just one count. V gene TRBV30 combines with J gene TRBJ1-4, with 9 bases aligning to TRBD1. The CDR3 totals 14 residues. Germline CDR1 reads GTSNPN; CDR2 reads SVGIG (reference sequence). With V trimmed by 4 bases and J by 5 bases, 5 bases remained unmatched. The CDR3 nucleotides are TGTGCCTGGACCTACGGGACAGGGAATGAAAAACTGTTTTTT. It specifies CAWTYGTGNEKLFF.

CDR3 amino acids: CASSLAGDGYTF. CDR3 DNA: TGTGCCAGCAGCTTAGCAGGAGATGGCTACACCTTC. The V and J genes are TRBV7-6 and TRBJ1-2; no clear D. CDR1 and CDR2 (germline): SGHVS, FNYEAQ. Trimming removed 0 bases at V and 6 bases at J, with 5 bases between. This CDR3 spans 12 amino acids.

This chain connects TRBV6-5 to TRBJ1-1; D is undetermined. V dropped 6 bases and J dropped 1 base, with 9 bases sitting between them. The germline CDR1 and CDR2 sequences are MNHEY and SVGAGI. This CDR3 has 13 amino acids. This chain's CDR3 is CASRPGENTEAFF. DNA of the CDR3: TGTGCCAGCAGACCCGGGGAGAACACTGAAGCTTTCTTT.

This clone appeared a few times. The V gene is TRBV19, the J gene TRBJ2-2, with 12 bases aligning to TRBD2. Per the germline V gene, CDR1 is LNHDA and CDR2 is SQIVND (reference sequence). J gave up 1 base and V 7 bases, and 1 base lay outside the gene matches. The CDR3 is 15 amino acids. As DNA, the CDR3 is TGTGCCAGTAAGACTAGCGGGGGGAACACCGGGGAGCTGTTTTTT. Translated, it gives CASKTSGGNTGELFF.

J is TRBJ1-1 and V is TRBV19, with 7 bases fitting TRBD1. Germline CDR1 is LNHDA and CDR2 is SQIVND (reference sequence). J gave up 5 bases and V 9 bases, and 15 bases lay outside the gene matches. The CDR3 extends over 15 amino acids. The CDR3 reads CASRYQSDRVTEAFF. The CDR3 DNA follows: TGTGCCAGCCGTTACCAATCCGACAGGGTTACTGAAGCTTTCTTT. Looking up the rest from reference TRBV19 and TRBJ1-1 gives the full variable domain: DGGITQSPKYLFRKEGQNVTLSCEQNLNHDAMYWYRQDPGQGLRLIYYSQIVNDFQKGDIAEGYSVSREKKESFPLTVTSAQKNPTAFYLCASRYQSDRVTEAFFGQGTRLTVV.

The rearrangement joins TRBV2 to TRBJ2-7; 7 positions match TRBD1. The trim removed 6 bases at V and 1 base at J, leaving 9 bases unmatched. The CDR3 runs 15 residues. CDR1 is SNHLY, CDR2 FYNNEI, per germline. CDR3 nucleotides: TGTGCCAGCAGCGGGGACAGCTCTCTGTCCTACGAGCAGTACGTC. Amino acids: CASSGDSSLSYEQYV.

The V and J genes are TRBV28 and TRBJ2-2, with 11 positions matching TRBD2. CDR3 length: 17 residues. V lost 2 bases and J lost 0; bases outside the gene matches: 2. The germline V gene encodes CDR1 MDHEN and CDR2 SYDVKM. The CDR3 protein is CASSLLAGGPNTGELFF. The CDR3 region has the DNA TGTGCCAGCAGTTTACTAGCGGGGGGCCCGAACACCGGGGAGCTGTTTTTT.

The J gene is TRBJ2-5, the V gene TRBV9; 9 bases are shared with TRBD2. Germline V CDR1 and CDR2: SGDLS, YYNGEE. Trimming cost V 0 bases and J 0 bases; bases outside gene matches: 3. This CDR3 has 16 amino acids. The CDR3 loop reads CASSVGRGGNQETQYF. CDR3 in DNA: TGTGCCAGCAGCGTAGGGCGGGGGGGTAACCAAGAGACCCAGTACTTC.

V usage is TRBV7-8 and J usage is TRBJ2-2; 12 bases match TRBD2. The J segment lost 1 base and the V segment lost 5 bases, leaving 2 bases of the junction unmatched. The germline gives CDR1 SGHVS, CDR2 FQNEAQ. This CDR3 spans 16 amino acids. CDR3 amino acids: CASSQTSGGNTGELFF. The CDR3 DNA follows: TGTGCCAGCAGCCAGACTAGCGGGGGGAACACCGGGGAGCTGTTTTTT.